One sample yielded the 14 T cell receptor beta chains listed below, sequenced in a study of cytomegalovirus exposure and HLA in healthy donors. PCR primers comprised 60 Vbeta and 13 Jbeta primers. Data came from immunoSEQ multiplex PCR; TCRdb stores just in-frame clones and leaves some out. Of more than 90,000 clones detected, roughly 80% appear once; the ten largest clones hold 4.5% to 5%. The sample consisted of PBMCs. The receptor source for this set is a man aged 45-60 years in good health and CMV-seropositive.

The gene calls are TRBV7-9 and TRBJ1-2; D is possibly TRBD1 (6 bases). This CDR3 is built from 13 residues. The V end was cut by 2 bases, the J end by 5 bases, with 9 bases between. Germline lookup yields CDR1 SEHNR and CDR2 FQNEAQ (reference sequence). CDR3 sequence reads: CASSLRGLYGYTF. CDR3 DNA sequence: TGTGCCAGCAGCTTAAGGGGGTTGTATGGCTACACCTTC.

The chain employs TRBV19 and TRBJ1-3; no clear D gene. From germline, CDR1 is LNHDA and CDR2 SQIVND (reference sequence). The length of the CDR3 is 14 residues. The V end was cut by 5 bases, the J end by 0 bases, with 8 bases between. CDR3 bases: TGTGCCAGTAGTGAACAGATCTCTGGAAACACCATATATTTT. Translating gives CASSEQISGNTIYF.

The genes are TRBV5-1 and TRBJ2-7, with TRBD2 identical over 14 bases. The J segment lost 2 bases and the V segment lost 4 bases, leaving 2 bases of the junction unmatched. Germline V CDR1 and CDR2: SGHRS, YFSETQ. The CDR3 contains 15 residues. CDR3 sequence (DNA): TGCGCCAGCAGCCCGACTAGCGGGAGGGCCTACGAGCAGTACTTC. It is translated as CASSPTSGRAYEQYF.

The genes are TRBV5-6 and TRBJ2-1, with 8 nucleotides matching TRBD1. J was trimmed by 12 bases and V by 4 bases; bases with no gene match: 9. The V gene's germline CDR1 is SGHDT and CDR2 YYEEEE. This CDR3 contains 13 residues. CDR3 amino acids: CASSDDRGWGQFF. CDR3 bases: TGTGCCAGCAGCGATGACAGGGGTTGGGGGCAGTTCTTC.

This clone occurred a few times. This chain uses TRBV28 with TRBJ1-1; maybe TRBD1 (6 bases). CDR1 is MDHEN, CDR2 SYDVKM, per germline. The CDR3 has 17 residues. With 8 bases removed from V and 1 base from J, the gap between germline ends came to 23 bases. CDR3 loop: CASFGAGAGLGNTEAFF. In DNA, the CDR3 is TGTGCCAGCTTCGGCGCGGGGGCAGGGCTAGGGAACACTGAAGCTTTCTTT.

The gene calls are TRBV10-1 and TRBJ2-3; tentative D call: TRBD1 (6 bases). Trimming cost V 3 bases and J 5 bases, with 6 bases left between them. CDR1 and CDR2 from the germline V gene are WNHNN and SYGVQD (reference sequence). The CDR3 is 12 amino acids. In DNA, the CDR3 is TGCGCCAGCAGTGAAGGGGGAGATACGCAGTATTTT. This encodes CASSEGGDTQYF.

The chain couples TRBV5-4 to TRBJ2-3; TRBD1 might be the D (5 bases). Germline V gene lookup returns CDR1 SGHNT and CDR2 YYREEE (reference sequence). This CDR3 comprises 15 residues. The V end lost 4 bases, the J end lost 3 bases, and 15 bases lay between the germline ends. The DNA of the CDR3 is TGTGCCAGCAGCCTACTGGACACAGGAACAGATACGCAGTATTTT. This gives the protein CASSLLDTGTDTQYF. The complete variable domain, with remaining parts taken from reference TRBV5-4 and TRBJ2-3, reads ETGVTQSPTHLIKTRGQQVTLRCSSQSGHNTVSWYQQALGQGPQFIFQYYREEENGRGNFPPRFSGLQFPNYSSELNVNALELDDSALYLCASSLLDTGTDTQYFGPGTRLTVL.

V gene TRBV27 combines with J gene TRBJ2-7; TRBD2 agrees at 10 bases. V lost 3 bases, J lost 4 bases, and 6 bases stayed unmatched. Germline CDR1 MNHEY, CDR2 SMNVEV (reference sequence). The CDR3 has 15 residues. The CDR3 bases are TGTGCCAGCAGTTTTGGCGGGACTAGCGTTTACGAGCAGTACTTC. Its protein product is CASSFGGTSVYEQYF.

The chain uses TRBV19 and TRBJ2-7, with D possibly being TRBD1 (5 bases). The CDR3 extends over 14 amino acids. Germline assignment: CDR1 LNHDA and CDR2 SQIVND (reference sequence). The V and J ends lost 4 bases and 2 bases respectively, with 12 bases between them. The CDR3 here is CASSSQGPTYEQYF. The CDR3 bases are TGTGCCAGTAGTAGCCAGGGCCCGACCTACGAGCAGTACTTC.

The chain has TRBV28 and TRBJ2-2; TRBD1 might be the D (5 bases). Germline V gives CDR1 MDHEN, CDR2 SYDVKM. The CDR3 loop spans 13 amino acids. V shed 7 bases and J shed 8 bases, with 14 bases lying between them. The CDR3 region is CASTIRQGGELFF. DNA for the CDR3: TGTGCCAGCACCATCCGGCAGGGAGGGGAGCTGTTTTTT. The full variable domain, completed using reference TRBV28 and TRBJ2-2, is DVKVTQSSRYLVKRTGEKVFLECVQDMDHENMFWYRQDPGLGLRLIYFSYDVKMKEKGDIPEGYSVSREKKERFSLILESASTNQTSMYLCASTIRQGGELFFGEGSRLTVL.

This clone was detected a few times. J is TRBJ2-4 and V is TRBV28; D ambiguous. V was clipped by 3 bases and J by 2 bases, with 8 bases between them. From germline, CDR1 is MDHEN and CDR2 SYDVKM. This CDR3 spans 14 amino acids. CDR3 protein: CASSFRVPKNIQYF. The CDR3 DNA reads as TGTGCCAGCAGTTTTCGAGTACCCAAAAACATTCAGTACTTC. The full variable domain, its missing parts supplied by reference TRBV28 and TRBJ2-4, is DVKVTQSSRYLVKRTGEKVFLECVQDMDHENMFWYRQDPGLGLRLIYFSYDVKMKEKGDIPEGYSVSREKKERFSLILESASTNQTSMYLCASSFRVPKNIQYFGAGTRLSVL.

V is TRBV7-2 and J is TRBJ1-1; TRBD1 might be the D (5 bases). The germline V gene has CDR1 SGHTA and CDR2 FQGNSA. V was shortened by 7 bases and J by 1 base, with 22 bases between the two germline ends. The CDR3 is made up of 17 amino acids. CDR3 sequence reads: CASTSPQGRGWNTEAFF. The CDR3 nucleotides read TGTGCCAGCACCTCGCCGCAGGGTAGAGGCTGGAACACTGAAGCTTTCTTT.

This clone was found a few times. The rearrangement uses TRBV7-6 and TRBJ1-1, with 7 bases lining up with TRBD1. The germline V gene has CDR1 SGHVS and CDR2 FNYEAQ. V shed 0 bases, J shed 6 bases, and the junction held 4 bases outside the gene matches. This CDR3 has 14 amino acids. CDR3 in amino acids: CASSLAGQGAEAFF. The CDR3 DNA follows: TGTGCCAGCAGCTTAGCGGGGCAGGGGGCTGAAGCTTTCTTT.

The CDR3 sequence: CASRGQGISQPQHF. The CDR3 coding sequence is TGTGCCAGCAGGGGACAGGGAATAAGTCAGCCCCAGCATTTT. The gene calls are TRBV28 and TRBJ1-5; 9 positions agree with TRBD1. Per germline, CDR1 MDHEN and CDR2 SYDVKM. After removal of 6 bases from V and 6 bases from J, the junction contained 6 bases not matched to a gene. The CDR3 runs 14 residues.